One sample yielded the 10 T cell receptor beta chains listed below, sequenced in a study of T cell changes during pregnancy in multiple sclerosis. Using immunoSEQ multiplex PCR, the repertoire was profiled, and TCRdb retains in-frame clones only, with some absent. Of about 44,000 clones detected, nearly 90% appear once; the ten largest clones hold 1.2%. This sample comprised CD4+ T cells from peripheral blood mononuclear cells, obtained after pregnancy. The receptors were sampled from a female donor with multiple sclerosis, enrolled in a pregnancy study.

The rearrangement links TRBV7-9 to TRBJ2-6, with D uncertain. CDR1 and CDR2 (germline): SEHNR, FQNEAQ (reference sequence). The V and J ends lost 2 bases and 1 base respectively, with 6 bases between them. The CDR3 sequence is 15 residues long. The CDR3: CASSLMASGANVLTF. The CDR3 region has the DNA TGTGCCAGCAGCTTAATGGCTTCTGGGGCCAACGTCCTGACTTTC.

The chain employs TRBV5-4 and TRBJ2-1, with 12 nucleotides matching TRBD2. The CDR3 consists of 16 residues. Losses at the gene ends were 4 bases for V and 8 bases for J; bases not matched to a gene: 10. The germline V gene encodes CDR1 SGHNT and CDR2 YYREEE (reference sequence). CDR3 DNA sequence: TGTGCCAGCAGCAGCGGACTAGCGGGAAGGGGCGATGAGCAGTTCTTC. Translating gives CASSSGLAGRGDEQFF.

This rearrangement joins TRBV21-1 to TRBJ2-1; no check of the table's D call, TRBD1, against the DNA was made. TRBV21-1 is a pseudogene locus. The CDR3 is 12 residues long. CDR3 protein: CASSGSDSEQFF. The DNA for the CDR3 is TGTGCCAGCAGCGGCTCGGACAGCGAGCAGTTCTTC.

The V gene is TRBV19, the J gene TRBJ1-2; 7 bases fit TRBD1. Germline CDR1 is LNHDA and CDR2 is SQIVND (reference sequence). The CDR3 sequence is 11 residues long. For the CDR3, the DNA is TGTGCAGGAGCCGGGACAGATGGCTACACCTTC. It is translated as CAGAGTDGYTF.

This clone was seen a single time. This chain connects TRBV5-4 to TRBJ2-1, with 11 bases identical to TRBD2. V gave up 4 bases and J gave up 6 bases; unmatched junction bases: 6. The CDR3 consists of 15 residues. From germline, CDR1 is SGHNT and CDR2 YYREEE (reference sequence). In DNA, the CDR3 is TGTGCCAGCAGCCTGCGGACTAGCGGGTCCAATGAGCAGTTCTTC. Encoded protein: CASSLRTSGSNEQFF.

The chain combines TRBV7-9 with TRBJ1-4, with D possibly TRBD1 on 6 matching bases. CDR3 length equals 19 residues. The V gene lost 1 base and the J gene lost 4 bases, with 22 bases spanning the gap. Germline CDR1 is SEHNR and CDR2 is FQNEAQ (reference sequence). CDR3 sequence reads: CASSLGLAAGGAGNEKLFF. For the CDR3, the DNA is TGTGCCAGCAGCTTAGGTCTTGCCGCGGGGGGCGCCGGTAATGAAAAACTGTTTTTT. The variable domain in full, completed from reference TRBV7-9 and TRBJ1-4, reads DTGVSQNPRHKITKRGQNVTFRCDPISEHNRLYWYRQTLGQGPEFLTYFQNEAQLEKSRLLSDRFSAERPKGSFSTLEIQRTEQGDSAMYLCASSLGLAAGGAGNEKLFFGSGTQLSVL.

The J gene is TRBJ2-7, the V gene TRBV4-1, with 9 bases aligning to TRBD1. This CDR3 is 15 amino acids long. Germline CDR1 MGHRA, CDR2 YSYEKL. J lost 3 bases, V lost 2 bases, and 5 bases had no gene match. The CDR3 DNA is TGCGCCAGCAGCCAATTTCCGGGACAGGGCTACGAGCAGTACTTC. Protein: CASSQFPGQGYEQYF.

The chain combines TRBV2 with TRBJ1-2; D remains ambiguous. With 0 bases removed from V and 2 bases from J, the gap between germline ends came to 10 bases. CDR1 is SNHLY and CDR2 is FYNNEI in the germline V gene. The length of the CDR3 is 15 residues. This CDR3 is CASSEALTVNYGYTF. As DNA, the CDR3 is TGTGCCAGCAGTGAAGCGCTGACTGTAAACTATGGCTACACCTTC.

The V and J genes are TRBV11-2 and TRBJ1-4; D is undetermined. Per germline, CDR1 SGHAT and CDR2 FQNNGV. CDR3 length equals 13 residues. Trimming shortened V by 5 bases and J by 10 bases, and 14 bases separated the two germline ends. CDR3 nucleotides: TGTGCCAGCAGCCCACGAGCGTTGGGAAAACTGTTTTTT. Protein sequence: CASSPRALGKLFF. The variable domain in full, completed from reference TRBV11-2 and TRBJ1-4, reads EAGVAQSPRYKIIEKRQSVAFWCNPISGHATLYWYQQILGQGPKLLIQFQNNGVVDDSQLPKDRFSAERLKGVDSTLKIQPAKLEDSAVYLCASSPRALGKLFFGSGTQLSVL.

A single count supports this clone. The chain joins TRBV27 to TRBJ1-1; 9 nucleotides align to TRBD1. V shed 7 bases and J 0 bases; nucleotides not matched to a gene: 12. The germline CDR1 and CDR2 sequences are MNHEY and SMNVEV (reference sequence). The CDR3 length is 17 residues. The CDR3 loop is CASIPRTGAQVNTEAFF. The CDR3 nucleotides read TGTGCCAGCATACCAAGGACAGGGGCCCAGGTGAACACTGAAGCTTTCTTT.